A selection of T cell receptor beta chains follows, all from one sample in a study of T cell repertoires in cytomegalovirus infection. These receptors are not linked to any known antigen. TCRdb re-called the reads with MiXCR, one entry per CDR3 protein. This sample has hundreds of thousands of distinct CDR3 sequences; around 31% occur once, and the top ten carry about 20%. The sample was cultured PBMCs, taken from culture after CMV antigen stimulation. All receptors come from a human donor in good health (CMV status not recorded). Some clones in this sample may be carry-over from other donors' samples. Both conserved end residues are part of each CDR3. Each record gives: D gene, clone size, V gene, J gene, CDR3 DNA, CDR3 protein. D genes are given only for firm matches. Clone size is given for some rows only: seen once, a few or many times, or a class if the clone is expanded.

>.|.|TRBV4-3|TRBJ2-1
TGCGCCAGCAGCCAATCTCGAGTAGGTCCGAGCTCCTACAATGAGCAGTTCTTC
CASSQSRVGPSSYNEQFF
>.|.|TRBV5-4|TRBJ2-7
TGTGCCAGCAGCGGGGGACAACAGTCCTACGAGCAGTACTTC
CASSGGQQSYEQYF
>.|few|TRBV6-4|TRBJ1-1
TGTGCCAACCCTTACTCCGGAAGTGAAGCTTTCTTT
CANPYSGSEAFF
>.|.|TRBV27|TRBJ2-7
TGTGCCAGCAGTTTTGATTCGGGGGACTACGAGCAGTACTTC
CASSFDSGDYEQYF
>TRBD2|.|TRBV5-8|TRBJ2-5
TGTGCCAGCAGCTTGGCCGGGACTAGCGTAAAAGAGACCCAGTACTTC
CASSLAGTSVKETQYF
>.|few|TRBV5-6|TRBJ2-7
TGTGCCAGCAGCTTGGCGACCTTATTAACCAAGGAGCAGTACTTC
CASSLATLLTKEQYF
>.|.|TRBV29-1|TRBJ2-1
TGCAGCGTCCCGGGACAAACCTACAATGAGCAGTTCTTC
CSVPGQTYNEQFF
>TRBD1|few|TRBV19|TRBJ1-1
TGTGCCAGTAGTGAGGGGGACAGGCTCAAGGAAGCTTTCTTT
CASSEGDRLKEAFF
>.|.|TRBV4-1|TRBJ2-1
TGCGCCAGCAGCCAAGAGGGGGGCTGGAATGAGCAGTTCTTC
CASSQEGGWNEQFF
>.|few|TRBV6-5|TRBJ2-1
TGTGCCAGCAGTTACGGAGCCAATGAGCAGTTCTTC
CASSYGANEQFF
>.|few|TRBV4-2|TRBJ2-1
TGTGCCAGCAGCCAAGTATCCGTCAGGAATGAGCAGTTCTTC
CASSQVSVRNEQFF
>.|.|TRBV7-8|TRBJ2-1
TGTGCCAGCACCAATATGAGGGATGAGCAGTTCTTC
CASTNMRDEQFF
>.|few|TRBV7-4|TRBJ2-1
TGTGCCAGCAGCCCCCGGGGTATACTCAACAATGAGCAGTTCTTC
CASSPRGILNNEQFF
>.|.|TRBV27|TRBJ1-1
TGTGCCAGCAGTTTTGGTTTAGGGAGGGCTGAAGCTTTCTTT
CASSFGLGRAEAFF
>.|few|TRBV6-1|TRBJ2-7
TGTGCCAGCAGTCGGGTTGGGGGTCCCTCCGAGCAGTACTTC
CASSRVGGPSEQYF
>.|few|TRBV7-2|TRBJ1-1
TGTGCCAGCAGCTTTCAGGGGCTCACTGAAGCTTTCTTT
CASSFQGLTEAFF
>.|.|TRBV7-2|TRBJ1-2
TGTGCCAGCAGCACGTGGAACAGGGAATGGTATGGCTACACCTTC
CASSTWNREWYGYTF
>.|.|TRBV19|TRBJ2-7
TGTGCCAGTAGTTTGAGGAGACACTACGAGCAGTACTTC
CASSLRRHYEQYF
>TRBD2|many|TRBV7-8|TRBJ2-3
TGTGCCAGCAGCTTATCCCTACTAGCGTCAGATACGCAGTATTTT
CASSLSLLASDTQYF
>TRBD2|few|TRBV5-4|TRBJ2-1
TGTGCCAGCAACACAGCGGGGGGGTACAATGAGCAGTTCTTC
CASNTAGGYNEQFF
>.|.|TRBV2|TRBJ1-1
TGTGCCAGCAGTGAAGTCTACAGGGTAACTGAAGCTTTCTTT
CASSEVYRVTEAFF
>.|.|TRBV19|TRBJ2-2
TGTGCCAGTAGTATCTATAGGCAGGGCACCGGGGAGCTGTTTTTT
CASSIYRQGTGELFF
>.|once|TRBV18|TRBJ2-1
TGTGCCAGCTCACCAGGGTCCCTTTCCTACAATGAGCAGTTCTTC
CASSPGSLSYNEQFF
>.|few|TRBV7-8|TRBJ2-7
TGTGCCAGCTTTTCGGGGCGGGGCGGCCTAGGGGAGCAGTACTTC
CASFSGRGGLGEQYF
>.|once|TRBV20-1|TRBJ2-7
TGCAGTGCTAGCGTGGGCAACGGATACGAGCAGTACTTC
CSASVGNGYEQYF
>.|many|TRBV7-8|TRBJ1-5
TGTGCCAGCAGCTTGCTCGGGGGGCCAAATCAGCCCCAGCATTTT
CASSLLGGPNQPQHF
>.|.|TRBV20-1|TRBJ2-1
TGCAGTGCCGGGGGCGGCAATGAGCAGTTCTTC
CSAGGGNEQFF
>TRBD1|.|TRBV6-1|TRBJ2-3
TGTGCCAGCACCCATTCCTTCGGGACAGTCACAGATACGCAGTATTTT
CASTHSFGTVTDTQYF
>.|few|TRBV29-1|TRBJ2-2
TGCAGCGTTGAACTCCCACTGGGCGGGGAGCTGTTTTTT
CSVELPLGGELFF
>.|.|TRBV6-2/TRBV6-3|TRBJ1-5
TGTGCCAGTCGATCGGGCAATCAGCCCCAGCATTTT
CASRSGNQPQHF
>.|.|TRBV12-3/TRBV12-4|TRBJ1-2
TGTGCCAGCAGTTTTCTCGGACCTTTCTTTTCTAACTATGGCTACACCTTC
CASSFLGPFFSNYGYTF
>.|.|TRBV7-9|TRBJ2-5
TGTGCCAGCAGTCTGGGGCACAACCAAGAGACCCAGTACTTC
CASSLGHNQETQYF
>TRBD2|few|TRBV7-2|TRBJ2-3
TGTGCCAGCAGCTTAACTAGCGGGGGGGCAGATACGCAGTATTTT
CASSLTSGGADTQYF
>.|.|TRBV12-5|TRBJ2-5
TGTGCTAGTGGTTTCCTTGGCAGGCAAGAGACCCAGTACTTC
CASGFLGRQETQYF
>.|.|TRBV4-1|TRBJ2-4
TGCGCCAGCAGCATGGGGATACTAGCCAAAAACATTCAGTACTTC
CASSMGILAKNIQYF
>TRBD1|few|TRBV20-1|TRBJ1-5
TGCAGTGCTAGAGAAAGGGACAGGGGTAATCAGCCCCAGCATTTT
CSARERDRGNQPQHF
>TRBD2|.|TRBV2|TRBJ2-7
TGTGCCAGCAGTGAACGGGGACTAGCGGGAATTAGAGACGAGCAGTACTTC
CASSERGLAGIRDEQYF
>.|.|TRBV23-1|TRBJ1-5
TGCGCCAGCAGTCAATCTAAGACCTTCCATAGCAATCAGCCCCAGCATTTT
CASSQSKTFHSNQPQHF
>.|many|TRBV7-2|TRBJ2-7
TGTGCCAGCAGCCGGACAGTCTACGAGCAGTACTTC
CASSRTVYEQYF
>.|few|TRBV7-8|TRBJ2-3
TGTGCCAGCAGCTCGGACCCGGGTACAGATACGCAGTATTTT
CASSSDPGTDTQYF
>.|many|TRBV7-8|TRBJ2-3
TGTGCCAGCAGCTTGGCTAACACAGATACGCAGTATTTT
CASSLANTDTQYF
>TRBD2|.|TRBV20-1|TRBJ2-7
TGCAGTGCTAGTGATGGGAGGGGAAACGAGCAGTACTTC
CSASDGRGNEQYF
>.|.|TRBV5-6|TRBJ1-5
TGTGCCAGCAGCGCGGGGACGGGTCAGCCCCAGCATTTT
CASSAGTGQPQHF
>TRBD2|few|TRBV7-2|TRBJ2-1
TGTGCCAGCAGACCAGGACTAGCGGGCGGGGATGAGCAGTTCTTC
CASRPGLAGGDEQFF
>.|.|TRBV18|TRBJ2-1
TGTGCCAGCTCACCATTTCGGCTGACTCCAACCAATGAGCAGTTCTTC
CASSPFRLTPTNEQFF
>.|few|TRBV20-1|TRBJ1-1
TGCAGTGCTAGAGGTTCCCCGAACACTGAAGCTTTCTTT
CSARGSPNTEAFF
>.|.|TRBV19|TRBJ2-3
TGTGCCAGTAGCGCGCGGTGGTCCACAGATACGCAGTATTTT
CASSARWSTDTQYF
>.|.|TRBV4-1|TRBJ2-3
TGCGCCAGCAGCCGAAGGGGGGTGGGGGTGGACACAGATACGCAGTATTTT
CASSRRGVGVDTDTQYF
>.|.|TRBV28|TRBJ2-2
TGTGCCAGCAGTTTGTCTGGGTTCGACACCGGGGAGCTGTTTTTT
CASSLSGFDTGELFF
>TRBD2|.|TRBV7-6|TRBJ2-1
TGTGCCAGCAGCTCTAGACTAGCGGGAGGGCCAAGTGAGCAGTTCTTC
CASSSRLAGGPSEQFF